Listed below are T cell receptor beta chains from one sample, sequenced in a study of T cells after yellow fever vaccination. One entry per CDR3 protein, called by TCRdb with MiXCR from the 5' RACE reads. The table shows fewer than 650,000 distinct CDR3 sequences, with 21% occurring only once. The specimen comprised PBMCs, sampled less than 25 days after the first yellow fever vaccination. The source is a man aged 18 to 29 who received the YFV17D yellow fever vaccine. The conserved cysteine and the conserved F or W are not part of the CDR3 here.

v_call	j_call	cdr3_aa
TRBV9	TRBJ2-2	ASSEDPDTGELF
TRBV5-1	TRBJ1-1	ASSLGVQGEAF
TRBV3-1	TRBJ1-1	ASSQGNGRRAF
TRBV11-2	TRBJ2-1	ASSRLVNPDEQF
TRBV20-1	TRBJ2-3	SARTTHSTDTQY
TRBV11-2	TRBJ2-1	ASSLSLGLGEQF
TRBV18	TRBJ1-2	ASSPARTGLDGYT
TRBV7-8	TRBJ1-5	ASSSGRGGQRNQPQH
TRBV7-2	TRBJ1-5	ASTPDRGDQPQH
TRBV20-1	TRBJ2-3	SASLASDTQY
TRBV29-1	TRBJ2-1	SVLGLVPTGEQF
TRBV10-1	TRBJ2-1	ASSESGRVVDEQF
TRBV7-9	TRBJ1-6	ASRLQGENSPLH
TRBV27	TRBJ1-3	ASSLQGLSGNTIY
TRBV14	TRBJ2-5	ASSQDHQQETQY
TRBV24-1	TRBJ1-1	ATSFMNTEAF
TRBV12-3/TRBV12-4	TRBJ1-2	ASSPGAAYGYT